Listed below are T cell receptor beta chains from one sample, sequenced in a study of blood T cell repertoires in COVID-19. Some clones are missing from TCRdb's copy, which holds only in-frame ones; the method was immunoSEQ multiplex PCR. Here the sample spans roughly 260,000 clones, roughly 89% being singletons. The source material was PBMCs or T cells enriched from blood (not recorded which). The receptors originated from a woman under 40 with acute COVID-19. Both conserved end residues are part of each CDR3. Each record gives: clone size, J gene, V gene, D gene, CDR3 DNA, CDR3 protein. The D gene is left open where the match is weak. A row's size may be missing; if present it is once, few, many or a size class.

.	TRBJ2-1	TRBV19	.	TGTGCCAGTAGCCCCACGGACTTAAAGTACAATGAGCAGTTCTTC	CASSPTDLKYNEQFF
.	TRBJ1-2	TRBV11-2	.	TGTGCCAGCAGCTTAACTTCTGCAGGGCGAGACTATGGCTACACCTTC	CASSLTSAGRDYGYTF
.	TRBJ1-4	TRBV7-2	.	TGTGCCAGCAGCCGGGACACCGCGGGGGATGAAAAACTGTTTTTT	CASSRDTAGDEKLFF
.	TRBJ2-7	TRBV20-1	.	TGCAGTGCTAGTAGGGGGGGCACCGACTACGAGCAGTACTTC	CSASRGGTDYEQYF
.	TRBJ2-2	TRBV5-1	TRBD1	TGCGCCAGCAGCTTTAGACAGGGCGACACCGGGGAGCTGTTTTTT	CASSFRQGDTGELFF
.	TRBJ2-3	TRBV19	.	TGTGCCAGTAGTATGAGTAGCACTAGCACAGATACGCAGTATTTT	CASSMSSTSTDTQYF
.	TRBJ2-1	TRBV7-2	.	TGTGCCAGCAGCTTATACAGGTCCAATGAGCAGTTCTTC	CASSLYRSNEQFF
.	TRBJ1-6	TRBV10-3	.	TGTGCCATCACCCATGGGGAGGGCTCACCCCTCCACTTT	CAITHGEGSPLHF
once	TRBJ1-2	TRBV5-1	.	TGCGCCAGCAGCTTGGAGCCCGCCTCTCTCTATGGCTACACCTTC	CASSLEPASLYGYTF
.	TRBJ1-2	TRBV10-2	TRBD1	TGCGCCAGCGGGACAGGGACAGACTATGGCTACACCTTC	CASGTGTDYGYTF
.	TRBJ2-7	TRBV5-1	TRBD1	TGCGCCAGCAGCTTCTCCGGGACAGGGAACTACGAGCAGTACTTC	CASSFSGTGNYEQYF
.	TRBJ2-6	TRBV6-6	.	TGTGCCAGCAGTTACCGGCGGGGAACTGGGGCCAACGTCCTGACTTTC	CASSYRRGTGANVLTF
.	TRBJ1-5	TRBV6-5	TRBD1	TGTGCCAGCCGACCGACAGGGAATGGGGAGCCCCAGCATTTT	CASRPTGNGEPQHF
.	TRBJ2-5	TRBV3-1/TRBV3-2	.	TGTGCCAGCAGCCAATTTCGGGGGGCCACGGAGACCCAGTACTTC	CASSQFRGATETQYF
.	TRBJ1-2	TRBV18	TRBD1	TGTGCCAGCTCACCCGGGACAGGGCACTATGGCTACACCTTC	CASSPGTGHYGYTF
once	TRBJ2-1	TRBV11-3	.	TGTGCCAGCAGCTTAGATCAGGGCCCCCATTCCTACAATGAGCAGTTCTTC	CASSLDQGPHSYNEQFF
.	TRBJ2-7	TRBV7-9	.	TGTGCCAGCAGCTTTGGCCCAGCCTACGAGCAGTACTTC	CASSFGPAYEQYF
few	TRBJ2-7	TRBV18	.	TGTGCCAGCTCACCACCGAGCGGCTCCTACGAGCAGTACTTC	CASSPPSGSYEQYF
.	TRBJ2-1	TRBV6-5	.	TGTGCCAGCGGCACAGGGTCCCACAATGAGCAGTTCTTC	CASGTGSHNEQFF
once	TRBJ2-7	TRBV11-2	.	TGTGCCAGCAGCAAGACAGGGAGGACGTACGAGCAGTACTTC	CASSKTGRTYEQYF
.	TRBJ1-1	TRBV19	.	TGTGCCAGTAGCGCTCTCAGGGGCGGGAGCACTGAAGCTTTCTTT	CASSALRGGSTEAFF
.	TRBJ2-5	TRBV2	.	TGTGCCAGCAGTACCACAGGGATTCAAGAGACCCAGTACTTC	CASSTTGIQETQYF
.	TRBJ1-3	TRBV3-1/TRBV3-2	.	TGTGCCAGCAGCCAAGTAGGATCTTGGAGCTCTGGAAACACCATATATTTT	CASSQVGSWSSGNTIYF
.	TRBJ1-2	TRBV5-1	.	TGCGCCAGCAGCTTGGGATTCGGGGGGCTCAGGGACGGCTACACCTTC	CASSLGFGGLRDGYTF
.	TRBJ1-2	TRBV7-9	.	TGTGCCAGCAGCTTGACGACAGGCTTCTATGGCTACACCTTC	CASSLTTGFYGYTF
.	TRBJ2-5	TRBV7-9	.	TGTGCCAGCAGCTTAAGGAGTCGAGGGCAAGAGACCCAGTACTTC	CASSLRSRGQETQYF
.	TRBJ2-1	TRBV28	.	TGTGCCAGCGGGTCCCCCTCCGACGCCCGCGGTGAGCAGTTCTTC	CASGSPSDARGEQFF
.	TRBJ1-1	TRBV11-2	.	TGTGCCAGCAGTCCCATGAACACTGAAGCTTTCTTT	CASSPMNTEAFF
.	TRBJ1-3	TRBV4-1	TRBD1	TGCGCCAGCAGCCAAGAACAGGGGGCTTCTAACACCATATATTTT	CASSQEQGASNTIYF
.	TRBJ2-2	TRBV9	TRBD1	TGTGCCAGCAGCGGACAGGGCATCCCCGGGGAGCTGTTTTTT	CASSGQGIPGELFF
.	TRBJ2-5	TRBV5-1	TRBD1	TGCGCCAGCAGCTTGGAAGGACAGGGGGCGAGGAGGAGAGAGACCCAGTACTTC	CASSLEGQGARRRETQYF
.	TRBJ2-3	TRBV30	.	TGTGCCTGGAGTGTACTCTCGGGTGTAGATACGCAGTATTTT	CAWSVLSGVDTQYF
.	TRBJ1-4	TRBV29-1	.	TGCAGCGTTGTCTCCGGGGGTGAAAAACTGTTTTTT	CSVVSGGEKLFF
.	TRBJ2-3	TRBV7-9	TRBD2	TGTGCCAGCAGCGCGGCGTGGGGCGGGGGTCACACAGATACGCAGTATTTT	CASSAAWGGGHTDTQYF
.	TRBJ1-1	TRBV6-1	.	TGTGCCAGCAGTGAAGGGGGGCGAATCACTGAAGCTTTCTTT	CASSEGGRITEAFF
.	TRBJ2-7	TRBV7-6	TRBD1	TGTGCCAGCAGCTTAGGCACAGGGGGTTCCTACGAGCAGTACTTC	CASSLGTGGSYEQYF
.	TRBJ1-5	TRBV19	.	TGTGCCAGTAGTTTCAGGGGTAATCAGCCCCAGCATTTT	CASSFRGNQPQHF
.	TRBJ1-1	TRBV27	.	TGTGCCAGCCGAAGGGGCCCTGAAGCTTTCTTT	CASRRGPEAFF
.	TRBJ1-2	TRBV6-5	.	TGTGCCAGCAGCGGACAGATTGATGGCTACACCTTC	CASSGQIDGYTF
.	TRBJ2-3	TRBV5-1	TRBD2	TGCGCCAGCAGCCCGGGACTAGCGGAAGGCACAGATACGCAGTATTTT	CASSPGLAEGTDTQYF
.	TRBJ1-2	TRBV29-1	.	TGCAGCGTTGGGGCGACAGGAATTTATGGCTACACCTTC	CSVGATGIYGYTF
.	TRBJ1-6	TRBV7-9	.	TGTGCCAGCAGACGACAGGTCGGTGATTCACCCCTCCACTTT	CASRRQVGDSPLHF
.	TRBJ1-1	TRBV4-1	.	TGCGCCAGCAGCCAGGTTGGCCAGGGCCAAATTTGGGCTTTCTTT	CASSQVGQGQIWAFF
.	TRBJ1-6	TRBV4-1	TRBD1	TGCGCCAGCAGCCAAACAGCAGGGGGCGCATCACCCCTCCACTTT	CASSQTAGGASPLHF
.	TRBJ2-5	TRBV27	.	TGTGCCAGCAGTTTCCGGGGTCCCCAAGAGACCCAGTACTTC	CASSFRGPQETQYF
.	TRBJ1-2	TRBV4-3	TRBD1	TGCGCCAGCAGCCTTAGGGGGACAGACTATGGCTACACCTTC	CASSLRGTDYGYTF
.	TRBJ2-3	TRBV3-1/TRBV3-2	.	TGTGCCAGCAGCCCCTCAGACTTGCCCGGAACAGATACGCAGTATTTT	CASSPSDLPGTDTQYF
.	TRBJ1-2	TRBV5-1	.	TGCGCCAGCAGAAAGGGAGACGCCTATAACTATGGCTACACCTTC	CASRKGDAYNYGYTF
.	TRBJ2-3	TRBV5-6	TRBD2	TGTGCCAGCAGCCCGGGTGGGACTAGCGCGACAGATACGCAGTATTTT	CASSPGGTSATDTQYF
.	TRBJ2-7	TRBV6-6	TRBD1	TGTGCCAGCTCTTCTCCGGGACAGGGGAAATACGAGCAGTACTTC	CASSSPGQGKYEQYF
.	TRBJ1-6	TRBV12-3/TRBV12-4	.	TGTGCCAGCAGGAGCTCCTATAATTCACCCCTCCACTTT	CASRSSYNSPLHF
.	TRBJ1-5	TRBV6-5	TRBD1	TGTGCCAGCAGATTAAGACAGGGTCGCCAGCCCCAGCATTTT	CASRLRQGRQPQHF
.	TRBJ2-7	TRBV5-1	TRBD1	TGCGCCAGCAGGGGACAGCTGGGGGACGAGCAGTACTTC	CASRGQLGDEQYF
once	TRBJ2-2	TRBV12-5	.	TGTGCTAGTCTTCCTTACGGAGGACAGTCGAACACCGGGGAGCTGTTTTTT	CASLPYGGQSNTGELFF
.	TRBJ1-5	TRBV19	.	TGTGCCAGTAGGAGAGACAGTCCTCATCAGCCCCAGCATTTT	CASRRDSPHQPQHF
.	TRBJ1-1	TRBV10-2	TRBD1	TGCGCCAGCATTTGGGACAGGATGAACACTGAAGCTTTCTTT	CASIWDRMNTEAFF
.	TRBJ1-5	TRBV6-6	.	TGTGCCAGCAGTCGACTTTCGGTGGGCAATCAGCCCCAGCATTTT	CASSRLSVGNQPQHF
.	TRBJ2-1	TRBV6-2/TRBV6-3	TRBD1	TGTGCCAGCAGTTACGGGACAGGCAGACTCCTCTTC	CASSYGTGRLLF